This T cell receptor beta chain was recovered during a study of blood T cell repertoires in COVID-19. Study overall: Nucleic acid was either cDNA or gDNA, and it came from T cells, B-cell-depleted T cells, or PBMCs.

Per the germline V gene, CDR1 is LGHNA and CDR2 is YNFKEQ. The CDR3 sequence is 15 residues long. Unmatched junction bases numbered 1, after V lost 2 bases and J lost 1 base. Study processing details: How many nucleated cells were present was estimated from reference gene primer amplification. Only in-frame clones appear in the TCRdb table, and some are missing; sequencing was by immunoSEQ multiplex PCR. Clonal size and the V and J genes are those of that table, whereas D and trimming came from the DNA. The table has about 200,000 clones, approximately 90% seen once; the top ten hold less than 7.5%. The gene calls are TRBV4-2 and TRBJ2-5; 10 positions agree with TRBD2. Sequencing input: peripheral blood. The sequence came from a woman in her 40s who had recovered from COVID-19. CDR3 amino acids: CASSQLAGGQETQYF. CDR3 in DNA: TGTGCCAGCAGCCAATTAGCGGGAGGCCAAGAGACCCAGTACTTC.